This T cell receptor beta chain was obtained from a study of T cells in Graves' hyperthyroidism and ophthalmopathy. The length of the CDR3 is 14 residues. Germline V gene data show CDR1 as SGHTA and CDR2 as FQGNSA. The germline V and J ends were trimmed by 4 bases and 0 bases, with 7 bases remaining between them. Authors of the study amplified TCR beta CDR3 regions from RNA transcripts. HTBI primers were employed in a first-round RT-PCR of the TCR CDR3. Using its own MiXCR run on the multiplex PCR reads, TCRdb lists one record per CDR3 protein. The sample contains about 200,000 distinct CDR3 sequences, around 19% of which appear only once. Criteria for exclusion of patients were uncontrolled infection, other autoimmune disease, pregnancy or lactation. Clinical symptoms, serum thyroxine and TRAb, thyroid ultrasound and orbital computed tomography were used for the diagnoses. This clonotype was counted at least ten times.

The clonotype was recovered from a man aged 40-49 years with Graves' hyperthyroidism. The material sequenced was blood. The chain joins TRBV7-2 to TRBJ2-1, with D unresolved. The CDR3 reads CASSSSSSYNEQFF. In DNA form, the CDR3 reads TGTGCCAGCAGCTCCTCGAGCTCCTACAATGAGCAGTTCTTC.